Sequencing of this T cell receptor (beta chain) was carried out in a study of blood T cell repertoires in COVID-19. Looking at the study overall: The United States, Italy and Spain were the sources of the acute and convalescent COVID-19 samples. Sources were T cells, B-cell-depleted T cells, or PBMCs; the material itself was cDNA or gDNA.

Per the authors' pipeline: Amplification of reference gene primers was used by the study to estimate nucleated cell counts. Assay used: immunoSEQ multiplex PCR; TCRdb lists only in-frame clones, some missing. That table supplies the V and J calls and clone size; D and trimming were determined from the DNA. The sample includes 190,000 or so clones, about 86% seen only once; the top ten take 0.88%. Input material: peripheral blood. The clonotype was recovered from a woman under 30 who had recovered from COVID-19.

CDR3 residues: CSVTRTASSTDTQYF. The DNA of the CDR3 is TGCAGCGTTACCCGGACAGCCTCTAGCACAGATACGCAGTATTTT. The genes are TRBV29-1 and TRBJ2-3; tentative D call: TRBD1 (6 bases). Between the trimmed V and J ends, which lost 5 bases and 0 bases, there was a span of 15 bases. The CDR3 has 15 residues. Germline V CDR1 and CDR2: SQVTM, ANQGSEA.